This T cell receptor (beta chain) was captured in a study of Ad26.COV2.S vaccination and SARS-CoV-2 variants. Only in-frame clones appear in the TCRdb table, and some are missing; sequencing was by immunoSEQ multiplex PCR. The sample carries roughly 460,000 clones, 70% to 90% recorded once. CDR3 length: 15 residues. The trim removed 6 bases at V and 1 base at J, leaving 3 bases unmatched. Germline V gives CDR1 MNHEY, CDR2 SVGAGI. Treatment meaning: roughly 19 received Ad26.COV2.S at low or high dose, single or two shots; roughly five received placebo; per-sample allocation not given. Sampling happened 63 days after the first vaccine or placebo injection.

Sequencing used peripheral blood, obtained in a trial of Ad26.COV2.S vaccine versus placebo. The chain combines TRBV6-5 with TRBJ2-2, with TRBD2 identical over 9 bases. This TCR came from a person between 18 and 65 years old who received the Ad26.COV2.S COVID-19 vaccine or a placebo. In DNA form, the CDR3 reads TGTGCCAGCAGCGGACTAGCGCTGAACACCGGGGAGCTGTTTTTT. The encoded protein is CASSGLALNTGELFF.